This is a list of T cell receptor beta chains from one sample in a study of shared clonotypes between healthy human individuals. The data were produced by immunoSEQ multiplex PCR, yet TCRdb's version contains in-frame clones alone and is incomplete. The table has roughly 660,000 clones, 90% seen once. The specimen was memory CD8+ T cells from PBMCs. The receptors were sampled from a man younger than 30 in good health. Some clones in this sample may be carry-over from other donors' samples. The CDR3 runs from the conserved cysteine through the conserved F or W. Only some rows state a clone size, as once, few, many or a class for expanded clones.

CDR3aa: CASRLSGTGCTDTQYF
v_gene: TRBV21-1
abundance: -
j_gene: TRBJ2-3

CDR3aa: CASSLGTEATNEKLFF
v_gene: TRBV5-6
abundance: -
j_gene: TRBJ1-4

CDR3aa: CASRTTGSYEQYF
v_gene: TRBV27
abundance: -
j_gene: TRBJ2-7

CDR3aa: CASSLTGTTAYEQYF
v_gene: TRBV19
abundance: once
j_gene: TRBJ2-7

CDR3aa: CASSGRLDYGYTF
v_gene: TRBV7-9
abundance: -
j_gene: TRBJ1-2

CDR3aa: CSVEGPTYNEQFF
v_gene: TRBV29-1
abundance: once
j_gene: TRBJ2-1

CDR3aa: CASSPIPDSLYEQYF
v_gene: TRBV6-5
abundance: -
j_gene: -

CDR3aa: CASRRVKNTEAFF
v_gene: TRBV28
abundance: -
j_gene: TRBJ1-1

CDR3aa: CASRWRGPSYGYTF
v_gene: TRBV28
abundance: few
j_gene: TRBJ1-2

CDR3aa: CASSLLVATEAFF
v_gene: TRBV11-2
abundance: -
j_gene: TRBJ1-1

CDR3aa: CASSFGTGSGYTF
v_gene: TRBV28
abundance: -
j_gene: TRBJ1-2

CDR3aa: CASSLVGGQGRGYTF
v_gene: TRBV11-2
abundance: -
j_gene: TRBJ1-2

CDR3aa: CASSLVRLAGVVDEQFF
v_gene: TRBV7-3
abundance: -
j_gene: TRBJ2-1

CDR3aa: CASQGSTNEKLFF
v_gene: TRBV27
abundance: -
j_gene: TRBJ1-4

CDR3aa: CASSYPGLAGWEFF
v_gene: TRBV28
abundance: -
j_gene: TRBJ2-1

CDR3aa: CASSSKTEWHEQYF
v_gene: TRBV5-5
abundance: -
j_gene: TRBJ2-7

CDR3aa: CASSLLEGADGEQFF
v_gene: TRBV28
abundance: -
j_gene: TRBJ2-1

CDR3aa: CASSIVAFSYNEQFF
v_gene: TRBV19
abundance: -
j_gene: TRBJ2-1

CDR3aa: CASSPEGSSNQPQHF
v_gene: TRBV28
abundance: once
j_gene: TRBJ1-5

CDR3aa: CASSIVREGQTKNIQYF
v_gene: TRBV19
abundance: -
j_gene: TRBJ2-4

CDR3aa: CSVVTESTYNEQFF
v_gene: TRBV29-1
abundance: -
j_gene: TRBJ2-1

CDR3aa: CASSSWTGLEVFF
v_gene: TRBV11-2
abundance: -
j_gene: TRBJ2-2

CDR3aa: CASSEAQGKGYGYTF
v_gene: TRBV6-1
abundance: -
j_gene: TRBJ1-2

CDR3aa: CASSPTGAYYNEQFF
v_gene: TRBV7-9
abundance: -
j_gene: TRBJ2-1

CDR3aa: CASSLRGSDTQYF
v_gene: TRBV28
abundance: -
j_gene: TRBJ2-3

CDR3aa: CASSPSTGTTYEQYF
v_gene: TRBV7-8
abundance: -
j_gene: TRBJ2-7

CDR3aa: CASSPDPDQPQHF
v_gene: TRBV19
abundance: -
j_gene: TRBJ1-5

CDR3aa: CASSVGGGTSYEQYF
v_gene: TRBV9
abundance: -
j_gene: TRBJ2-7

CDR3aa: CASRDTGNTEAFF
v_gene: TRBV5-8
abundance: -
j_gene: TRBJ1-1

CDR3aa: CASSSRDDAYEQYF
v_gene: TRBV7-9
abundance: -
j_gene: TRBJ2-7

CDR3aa: CASSLETESYNYGYTF
v_gene: TRBV5-6
abundance: -
j_gene: TRBJ1-2

CDR3aa: CASSHSSGANVLTF
v_gene: TRBV4-2
abundance: -
j_gene: TRBJ2-6